The 19 T cell receptor beta chains reported below all come from one sample, sequenced in a study of blood T cell repertoires in COVID-19. This table comes from immunoSEQ multiplex PCR, and its TCRdb copy is limited to in-frame clones, with some not included. The sample holds around 270,000 clones, around 85% seen once. Input material: PBMCs or T cells enriched from blood (not recorded which). These receptors originate from a woman aged 25 to 39 who had recovered from COVID-19.

The rearrangement links TRBV2 to TRBJ2-7, with TRBD1 matching 8 bases. V lost 6 bases to trimming and J lost 2 bases; unmatched junction nucleotides: 0. Germline V gene sequence: CDR1 SNHLY, CDR2 FYNNEI. This CDR3 has 12 residues. In DNA form, the CDR3 reads TGTGCCAGCAGGGACAGGGCCTACGAGCAGTACTTC. This translates into CASRDRAYEQYF. Full variable domain (missing parts from reference TRBV2 and TRBJ2-7): EPEVTQTPSHQVTQMGQEVILRCVPISNHLYFYWYRQILGQKVEFLVSFYNNEISEKSEIFDDQFSVERPDGSNFTLKIRSTKLEDSAMYFCASRDRAYEQYFGPGTRLTVT.

The rearrangement links TRBV9 to TRBJ2-3; TRBD2 is a possible D gene (6 bases). The germline gives CDR1 SGDLS, CDR2 YYNGEE. The V gene lost 0 bases and the J gene lost 4 bases, with 12 bases spanning the gap. The CDR3 is 15 amino acids. CDR3 nucleotides: TGTGCCAGCAGCGTAGGGGCGGGACCTGCAGATACGCAGTATTTT. Amino acid sequence: CASSVGAGPADTQYF.

This clone was recorded a few times. The V gene is TRBV9, the J gene TRBJ1-2; TRBD1 is a possible D gene (6 bases). CDR1 and CDR2 from the germline V gene are SGDLS and YYNGEE. CDR3 length: 17 amino acids. V was shortened by 5 bases and J by 1 base, with 21 bases between the two germline ends. The CDR3 here is CASSLGGWGRFNYGYTF. Written as DNA, the CDR3 is TGTGCCAGCAGTCTCGGTGGGTGGGGGCGGTTTAACTATGGCTACACCTTC.

This clone appeared a single time. V usage is TRBV10-2 and J usage is TRBJ1-6; TRBD1 matches 9 bases. Germline V CDR1 and CDR2: WSHSY, SAAADI. The CDR3 consists of 13 residues. Trimming removed 6 bases from V and 10 bases from J; junction bases left unmatched: 4. The CDR3 bases are TGCGCCAGCAGATGGACAGGGGCCTCACCCCTCCACTTT. Protein sequence: CASRWTGASPLHF.

The rearrangement links TRBV6-1 to TRBJ2-2; TRBD1 might be the D (6 bases). The CDR3 has 13 amino acids. CDR1 MNHNS and CDR2 SASEGT come from the germline V gene. V lost 5 bases to trimming and J lost 6 bases, with 10 bases between them. This chain's CDR3 is CASSFQGSGELFF. The CDR3 nucleotides are TGTGCCAGCAGTTTTCAGGGGTCCGGGGAGCTGTTTTTT.

The CDR3 loop reads CASSTEPQGTEAFF. CDR3 in DNA: TGTGCCAGCAGTACCGAACCCCAGGGGACTGAAGCTTTCTTT. The chain carries TRBV6-5 and TRBJ1-1; perhaps TRBD1 as D (6 bases). The CDR3 runs to 14 residues. Per germline, CDR1 MNHEY and CDR2 SVGAGI. Trimming removed 5 bases from V and 5 bases from J, with 15 bases in between.

J is TRBJ1-1 and V is TRBV21-1; the D call in the table, TRBD1, was not verified against the DNA. TRBV21-1 is a pseudogene. The CDR3 runs to 14 residues. This chain's CDR3 is CASSSYRVHTEAFF. For the CDR3, the DNA is TGTGCCAGCAGCAGTTACAGGGTGCACACTGAAGCTTTCTTT.

The rearrangement links TRBV28 to TRBJ1-2, with D unclear. The CDR3 has 12 amino acids. CDR1 and CDR2 (germline): MDHEN, SYDVKM. Trimming cost V 7 bases and J 5 bases, with 11 bases left between them. CDR3 region: CASIDFTYGYTF. In DNA, the CDR3 is TGTGCCAGCATCGACTTCACTTATGGCTACACCTTC.

J is TRBJ1-2 and V is TRBV10-3; TRBD1 might be the D (5 bases). Looked up from germline, CDR1 is ENHRY and CDR2 is SYGVKD. The CDR3 totals 14 residues. V gave up 4 bases and J gave up 4 bases, with 13 bases separating them. CDR3 loop: CAISAGSQGYGYTF. CDR3 DNA sequence: TGTGCCATCAGTGCAGGCAGTCAGGGCTATGGCTACACCTTC.

The V gene is TRBV5-8, the J gene TRBJ1-1, with D unresolved. Germline V gives CDR1 SGHTS, CDR2 YDEGEE. Trimming cost V 0 bases and J 0 bases, with 9 bases left between them. The CDR3 totals 15 residues. The CDR3 nucleotides read TGTGCCAGCAGCTTGGTGGGAGCTATGAACACTGAAGCTTTCTTT. This gives the protein CASSLVGAMNTEAFF.

This chain links TRBV30 with TRBJ2-5; 9 bases fit TRBD2. Germline CDR1 GTSNPN, CDR2 SVGIG (reference sequence). The CDR3 has 14 amino acids. After removal of 5 bases from V and 1 base from J, the junction contained 5 bases not matched to a gene. Here the CDR3 DNA reads TGTGCCTGGGATAAAGCGGGGGGCCAAGAGACCCAGTACTTC. Its translation is CAWDKAGGQETQYF.

The V and J genes are TRBV2 and TRBJ1-4; D gene uncertain. The germline V gene has CDR1 SNHLY and CDR2 FYNNEI. The ends were cut back, 4 bases at V and 6 bases at J, with 9 bases in the middle. The CDR3 covers 13 residues. The DNA for the CDR3 is TGTGCCAGCAGTGTTGAGCGATATGAAAAACTGTTTTTT. Protein sequence: CASSVERYEKLFF.

This rearrangement joins TRBV28 to TRBJ2-7; D is perhaps TRBD1 (6 bases). The V gene's germline CDR1 is MDHEN and CDR2 SYDVKM. This CDR3 has 14 amino acids. Trimming stripped 2 bases from V and 7 bases from J, with 15 bases between. This chain's CDR3 is CASSLGAGAREQYF. CDR3 DNA sequence: TGTGCCAGCAGTTTAGGCGCAGGGGCGAGGGAGCAGTACTTC.

This clone was counted between two and nine times. V is TRBV7-9 and J is TRBJ1-6, with D uncertain. Per germline, CDR1 SEHNR and CDR2 FQNEAQ (reference sequence). V was shortened by 5 bases and J by 8 bases, with 19 bases between the two germline ends. The CDR3 runs to 16 residues. The CDR3 reads CASSPSAITADSPLHF. CDR3 coding DNA: TGTGCCAGCAGCCCGTCGGCCATTACAGCCGATTCACCCCTCCACTTT. Together with reference TRBV7-9 and TRBJ1-6, the CDR3 gives the full variable domain: DTGVSQNPRHKITKRGQNVTFRCDPISEHNRLYWYRQTLGQGPEFLTYFQNEAQLEKSRLLSDRFSAERPKGSFSTLEIQRTEQGDSAMYLCASSPSAITADSPLHFGNGTRLTVT.

The V call is TRBV27, the J call TRBJ2-3; 11 bases match TRBD2. The CDR3 covers 12 residues. Germline lookup yields CDR1 MNHEY and CDR2 SMNVEV (reference sequence). After removal of 4 bases from V and 14 bases from J, the junction contained 5 bases not matched to a gene. The CDR3 region has the DNA TGTGCCAGCAGTTCTTCTAGCGGGAGGAGGTATTTT. Translation: CASSSSSGRRYF.

Written as DNA, the CDR3 is TGCGCCAGCAGCCGGATGGGGGCGGGTACTGAAGCTTTCTTT. This codes for CASSRMGAGTEAFF. The rearrangement joins TRBV5-1 to TRBJ1-1; D is possibly TRBD1 (6 bases). This CDR3 has 14 residues. The V gene's germline CDR1 is SGHRS and CDR2 YFSETQ. The V gene lost 4 bases and the J gene lost 5 bases, with 15 bases spanning the gap.

This clone was seen just once. The chain carries TRBV18 and TRBJ1-1, with D tentatively TRBD1 (5 bases). The germline CDR1 and CDR2 sequences are KGHSH and LQKENI. The CDR3 has 16 residues. Trimming pared 3 bases from V and 4 bases from J, leaving 18 bases between. The CDR3 DNA reads as TGTGCCAGCTCACCCCCAACCGTGGCCAGGGTCACTGAAGCTTTCTTT. This sequence encodes CASSPPTVARVTEAFF.

This chain uses TRBV27 with TRBJ2-1, with D possibly being TRBD1 (6 bases). Per germline, CDR1 MNHEY and CDR2 SMNVEV (reference sequence). This CDR3 region has 17 residues. Trimming pared 1 base from V and 4 bases from J, leaving 17 bases between. The CDR3 is CASSLWTRYQGYNEQFF. The DNA for the CDR3 is TGTGCCAGCAGTTTATGGACCCGATACCAGGGGTACAATGAGCAGTTCTTC.

The J gene is TRBJ2-1, the V gene TRBV10-3, with D maybe TRBD2 (5 bases). Trimming removed 10 bases from V and 4 bases from J, with 17 bases in between. Germline CDR1 ENHRY, CDR2 SYGVKD. The CDR3 length is 14 residues. Here the CDR3 reads CATREVRRYNEQFF. The CDR3, as DNA: TGTGCCACCCGTGAGGTTCGGAGGTACAATGAGCAGTTCTTC.